This is a list of T cell receptor beta chains from one sample in a study of blood T cell repertoires in COVID-19. TCRdb keeps only in-frame clones here, not all; method: immunoSEQ multiplex PCR. Found here are tens of thousands of clones, 65% to 90% of them singletons; the top ten hold roughly a sixth. The sequenced sample consisted of peripheral blood. Receptors originate from an older woman with active COVID-19. Both conserved end residues are part of each CDR3. The order of the fields is V gene, D gene, J gene, clone size, CDR3 DNA, CDR3 protein. A D gene is named only where the DNA matches it firmly. Clone size is given for some rows only: seen once, a few or many times, or a class if the clone is expanded.

>TRBV7-2|NA|TRBJ2-5|NA
TGTGCCAGCAGCTGGGGGAGAGGGGGCGGGGAAGAGACCCAGTACTTC
CASSWGRGGGEETQYF
>TRBV30|NA|TRBJ1-2|NA
TGTGCCTGGAATAGCAGGGGTGGCTACACCTTC
CAWNSRGGYTF
>TRBV6-5|NA|TRBJ2-5|NA
TGTGCCAGCAGTTACTCGAGGGCGGTCCAAGAGACCCAGTACTTC
CASSYSRAVQETQYF
>TRBV20-1|NA|TRBJ1-2|NA
TGCAGTGCTAGGGGGGGCTATGGCTACACCTTC
CSARGGYGYTF
>TRBV2|TRBD2|TRBJ2-1|once
TGTGCCAGCAGTGTATTGCGGGGGACCAAATACAATGAGCAGTTCTTC
CASSVLRGTKYNEQFF
>TRBV2|NA|TRBJ1-4|NA
TGTGCCAGCAGTGTCGGCGGGAATAATGAAAAACTGTTTTTT
CASSVGGNNEKLFF
>TRBV5-6|NA|TRBJ2-7|NA
TGTGCCAGCAGCTTGAGGACTACTGGCGAGCAGTACTTC
CASSLRTTGEQYF
>TRBV5-4|NA|TRBJ1-5|NA
TGTGCCAGCAGCTTGCTCAATCAGCCCCAGCATTTT
CASSLLNQPQHF
>TRBV5-1|TRBD2|TRBJ2-3|NA
TGCGCCAGCAGCATGGGCAGCGGGGGGGCAGATACGCAGTATTTT
CASSMGSGGADTQYF
>TRBV2|NA|TRBJ2-2|NA
TGTGCCAGCAGCCGGGACTCGGCAAGCACCGGGGAGCTGTTTTTT
CASSRDSASTGELFF
>TRBV6-1|TRBD1|TRBJ2-6|NA
TGTGCCAGCAGTGAAAGCAGGGGGACTGGGGCCAACGTCCTGACTTTC
CASSESRGTGANVLTF
>TRBV28|NA|TRBJ1-6|NA
TGTGCCAGCAGCCGGGGGGGACTCTTTCCCCTCCACTTT
CASSRGGLFPLHF
>TRBV30|NA|TRBJ2-1|NA
TGTGCCTGGAGTCCATTGAGCTCCTACAATGAGCAGTTCTTC
CAWSPLSSYNEQFF
>TRBV19|TRBD1|TRBJ1-1|NA
TGTGCCAGTAACACCGGGACAGGTACTACTGAAGCTTTCTTT
CASNTGTGTTEAFF
>TRBV28|NA|TRBJ2-3|few
TGTGCCAGCAGTATAGGGGTAAGGGCAGATACGCAGTATTTT
CASSIGVRADTQYF
>TRBV5-1|TRBD1|TRBJ2-3|NA
TGCGCCAGCAGCTTTCAAGACAGGGATTTCACAGATACGCAGTATTTT
CASSFQDRDFTDTQYF
>TRBV5-4|NA|TRBJ1-1|few
TGTGCCAGCAGCTGGGGTGCAGGGAATACTGAAGCTTTCTTT
CASSWGAGNTEAFF
>TRBV7-8|TRBD1|TRBJ1-6|NA
TGTGCCAGCACCACCTTTACAGGGGTTGGTTCACCCCTCCACTTT
CASTTFTGVGSPLHF
>TRBV30|TRBD1|TRBJ1-6|NA
TGTGCCTGGAATTCGGGACAGGAGATTTCACCCCTCCACTTT
CAWNSGQEISPLHF
>TRBV5-8|TRBD1|TRBJ1-4|NA
TGTGCCAGCAGCCCAACAGGGGGGTATGAAAAACTGTTTTTT
CASSPTGGYEKLFF
>TRBV6-9|TRBD1|TRBJ2-7|NA
TGTGCCAGCACCGGACCCAAGGACAGGGCACTAGGACTTTTTAGGGCTTTC
CASTGPKDRALGLFRAF
>TRBV6-5|NA|TRBJ2-4|NA
TGTGCCACAAGCAGGGGCTCTATAGCCAAAAACATTCAGTACTTC
CATSRGSIAKNIQYF
>TRBV25-1|TRBD1|TRBJ2-7|NA
TGTGCCAGCAGTCCCCCTCGTGACAGGGGGCTGTCGTACGAGCAGTACTTC
CASSPPRDRGLSYEQYF
>TRBV5-1|NA|TRBJ2-1|NA
TGCGCCAGCAGCCCCCAGCCCGAGACAGGCAATGAGCAGTTCTTC
CASSPQPETGNEQFF
>TRBV19|NA|TRBJ1-6|few
TGTGCCAGTAGCAGCTCTCGGGGTTCACCCCTCCACTTT
CASSSSRGSPLHF
>TRBV18|NA|TRBJ2-1|NA
TGTGCCAGCTCGACTTATAGTCGCCCCACCTACAATGAGCAGTTCTTC
CASSTYSRPTYNEQFF
>TRBV27|NA|TRBJ1-4|NA
TGTGCCAGCAGTTTAGTCTTCACGGGGGGCCGTGAAAAACTGTTTTTT
CASSLVFTGGREKLFF
>TRBV19|NA|TRBJ1-5|NA
TGTGCCAGTAGTATTCGTCAGAATAGCAATCAGCCCCAGCATTTT
CASSIRQNSNQPQHF
>TRBV28|TRBD2|TRBJ2-2|NA
TGTGCCAGCAGTCCCGGGGGGGGCAGCGGGGAGCTGTTTTTT
CASSPGGGSGELFF
>TRBV6-7|TRBD1|TRBJ1-1|NA
TGTGCCAGCAGTTACTCGAGTTACAGGGGGATGAACACTGAAGCTTTCTTT
CASSYSSYRGMNTEAFF
>TRBV7-2|NA|TRBJ1-6|NA
TGTGCCAGCAGAATCAGGGGTGACTCACCCCTCCACTTT
CASRIRGDSPLHF
>TRBV3-1/TRBV3-2|TRBD2|TRBJ2-3|NA
TGTGCCAGCACACCGGGGGGGTTGGATACGCAGTATTTT
CASTPGGLDTQYF
>TRBV6-1|NA|TRBJ1-4|NA
TGTGCCAGCAGTGAAGGGGGGCGGAAACTGTTTTTT
CASSEGGRKLFF
>TRBV6-2/TRBV6-3|NA|TRBJ1-1|once
TGTGCCAGCAGTATGCCACGGTCCGTACGGACTGAAGCTTTCTTT
CASSMPRSVRTEAFF
>TRBV24-1|TRBD1|TRBJ2-3|once
TGTGCCACCAGCCTAACCGGGACAGGCACAGATACGCAGTATTTT
CATSLTGTGTDTQYF
>TRBV19|NA|TRBJ2-3|NA
TGTGCCAGTAGTTCATTACAGGGTAGCACAGATACGCAGTATTTT
CASSSLQGSTDTQYF
>TRBV9|NA|TRBJ2-5|NA
TGTGCCAGCAGCGTAGCCGCAGGGGTCCAAGAGACCCAGTACTTC
CASSVAAGVQETQYF
>TRBV29-1|NA|TRBJ2-5|NA
TGCAGCGTTACGTCCCTCGGGACCCAGTACTTC
CSVTSLGTQYF
>TRBV9|TRBD2|TRBJ2-3|NA
TGTGCCAGCAGCGTAGCTGGCGCGGGGGAAACAGATACGCAGTATTTT
CASSVAGAGETDTQYF
>TRBV5-1|TRBD1|TRBJ2-5|NA
TGCGCCAGCAGCCCAACAGGGGTAAAAAAGACCCAGTACTTC
CASSPTGVKKTQYF
>TRBV28|NA|TRBJ1-2|NA
TGTGCCAGCAGTTCCCCGGACAGATATTATGCTGGCTACACCTTC
CASSSPDRYYAGYTF
>TRBV18|TRBD1|TRBJ1-1|NA
TGTGCCAGCTCCCCCAGGACAGGGGAAGCTTTCTTT
CASSPRTGEAFF
>TRBV20-1|NA|TRBJ2-1|NA
TGCAGTGCTAGTTTCGGGAGTTCCTACAATGAGCAGTTCTTC
CSASFGSSYNEQFF
>TRBV28|TRBD1|TRBJ2-3|NA
TGTGCCAGCAGTCCGGACAGGACCTCAGATACGCAGTATTTT
CASSPDRTSDTQYF
>TRBV5-1|NA|TRBJ1-2|NA
TGCGCCAGCAGCCAGGGGCCTTTCGATGGCTACACCTTC
CASSQGPFDGYTF
>TRBV30|NA|TRBJ2-5|NA
TGTGCCTGGAGCAGGGATTCATTGGTGGAGACCCAGTACTTC
CAWSRDSLVETQYF
>TRBV2|NA|TRBJ1-3|NA
TGTGCCAGCAGCCTCGAGTCAATCTCTGGAAACACCATATATTTT
CASSLESISGNTIYF
>TRBV5-6|TRBD1|TRBJ1-6|NA
TGTGCCAGCAGCGCGGACAGGGTGGTTTCACCCCTCCACTTT
CASSADRVVSPLHF
>TRBV7-2|TRBD2|TRBJ2-7|NA
TGTGCCAGCAGCCCCGGGGGGGGCCGGGGGGATACCTACGAGCAGTACTTC
CASSPGGGRGDTYEQYF
>TRBV11-1|NA|TRBJ2-1|NA
TGTGCCAGCAGCTTAGAGTGGGGGCCCTACAATGAGCAGTTCTTC
CASSLEWGPYNEQFF
>TRBV29-1|NA|TRBJ2-1|NA
TGCAGCGTTGTCCGTGACAGTTACAATGAGCAGTTCTTC
CSVVRDSYNEQFF
>TRBV7-3|NA|TRBJ2-7|once
TGTGCCAGCAGCTTTCAGCAGGGCTACGAGCAGTACTTC
CASSFQQGYEQYF
>TRBV11-2|TRBD2|TRBJ2-7|NA
TGTGCCAGCAGCTTAAATAGCGGGGTGAAGAGCGAGCAGTACTTC
CASSLNSGVKSEQYF
>TRBV5-1|NA|TRBJ1-1|NA
TGCGCCAGCAGCTTGATCCCCCAAACCGGGGGCACTGAAGCTTTCTTT
CASSLIPQTGGTEAFF
>TRBV29-1|TRBD2|TRBJ2-2|few
TGCAGCGTTGAAGCCCCGAGCGGGAGAGGCACCGGGGAGCTGTTTTTT
CSVEAPSGRGTGELFF
>TRBV4-1|NA|TRBJ2-5|NA
TGCGCCAGCAGCCTTGGGACTGTAGAGACCCAGTACTTC
CASSLGTVETQYF
>TRBV5-1|NA|TRBJ2-5|NA
TGCGCCAGCAGCTTGGCCCCACAGGGTGGGCATGAGACCCAGTACTTC
CASSLAPQGGHETQYF
>TRBV6-5|NA|TRBJ1-4|NA
TGTGCCAGCAGTAGGTACAGGACTAATGAAAAACTGTTTTTT
CASSRYRTNEKLFF
>TRBV5-6|NA|TRBJ1-5|few
TGTGCCAGCAGCAATGGAGGAGGCAATCAGCCCCAGCATTTT
CASSNGGGNQPQHF
>TRBV23-1|NA|TRBJ1-2|NA
TGCGCCAGCAGACTGGACAAAAAGGACGATGGCTACACCTTC
CASRLDKKDDGYTF